Listed here are 19 T cell receptor beta chains from one sample, sequenced in a study of T cells in Graves' hyperthyroidism and ophthalmopathy. From RNA transcripts, TCR beta CDR3 regions were amplified. The HTBI primer set was used in a first-round RT-PCR of the TCR CDR3. TCRdb used MiXCR to reprocess the multiplex PCR reads, holding one entry per CDR3 protein. The repertoire holds over 200,000 distinct CDR3 sequences, roughly 14% seen once, with roughly 14% in the top ten. The specimen was blood. These receptor sequences come from a woman between 35 and 50 years old with Graves' hyperthyroidism that later progressed to Graves' ophthalmopathy.

As concerns this clonotype: Sequence at one end of the junction differs from germline and may be a read error. The chain couples TRBV3-1 to TRBJ2-6; 7 positions match TRBD1. The CDR3 runs to 17 residues. Germline CDR1 LGHDT, CDR2 YNNKEL (reference sequence). Here the CDR3 DNA reads TGTGCCAGCAGCCAAGAGACAGGGAGTACTGGGGCCAACGCCCTGACGTTC. This translates into CASSQETGSTGANALTF.

Here the CDR3 DNA reads TGTGCCAGCAGTGCCCAGCAATCCACTGAAGCTTTCTTT. It translates to CASSAQQSTEAFF. The J gene is TRBJ1-1, the V gene TRBV6-1; the D is unclear. This CDR3 has 13 residues. Looked up from germline, CDR1 is MNHNS and CDR2 is SASEGT. The V end lost 4 bases, the J end lost 4 bases, and 10 bases lay between the germline ends.

This clonotype has at least ten counts. V is TRBV2 and J is TRBJ1-1; 10 positions agree with TRBD1. V lost 11 bases, J lost 2 bases, and 5 bases stayed unmatched. Germline loops: CDR1 SNHLY, CDR2 FYNNEI. This CDR3 has 13 residues. The CDR3 sequence: CAGGQGPNTEAFF. In DNA, the CDR3 is TGTGCCGGGGGACAGGGGCCAAACACTGAAGCTTTCTTT.

This chain uses TRBV24-1 with TRBJ2-7; 7 bases are shared with TRBD2. The trim removed 5 bases at V and 6 bases at J, leaving 6 bases unmatched. CDR1 KGHDR and CDR2 SFDVKD come from the germline V gene. CDR3 size: 13 residues. CDR3 residues: CATSVGAGFEQYF. DNA for the CDR3: TGTGCCACCAGTGTCGGAGCGGGATTCGAGCAGTACTTC.

In regard to this clonotype: A read error may explain this, as a much larger clone is one base away. The rearrangement joins TRBV2 to TRBJ1-4; 9 bases agree with TRBD1. Germline V CDR1 and CDR2: SNHLY, FYNNEI. The CDR3 contains 14 residues. J lost 8 bases, V lost 7 bases, and 8 bases had no gene match. The CDR3 DNA sequence: TGTGCCAGCATTGAGACAGGGACAGGGGAAAAACTGTTTTTT. Residues: CASIETGTGEKLFF.

A note on this clonotype: A single base separates this from a much larger clone, so it may be a read error. The chain is built from TRBV27 and TRBJ2-5; D is possibly TRBD1 (5 bases). V was clipped by 5 bases and J by 2 bases, with 12 bases between them. Germline V gene data show CDR1 as MNHEY and CDR2 as SMNVEV (reference sequence). This CDR3 region has 14 residues. The DNA for the CDR3 is TGTGCCAGCAGTCTCCTCGACAGACAAGAGACCCAGTACTTC. Amino acid sequence: CASSLLDRQETQYF.

This clonotype was counted between two and nine times. The gene calls are TRBV6-1 and TRBJ2-3; 8 bases map to TRBD2. The CDR3 consists of 14 residues. J lost 0 bases, V lost 7 bases, and 3 bases had no gene match. Germline V gene data show CDR1 as MNHNS and CDR2 as SASEGT. Here the CDR3 DNA reads TGTGCCAGCAAGACTAGCGTAAGCACAGATACGCAGTATTTT. This translates into CASKTSVSTDTQYF.

This clonotype turned up a few times. This chain uses TRBV20-1 with TRBJ2-2, with a weak D call TRBD1 (5 bases). Trimming removed 5 bases from V and 1 base from J, with 20 bases in between. Germline V CDR1 and CDR2: DFQATT, SNEGSKA (reference sequence). The CDR3 contains 17 residues. CDR3 DNA sequence: TGCAGTGCTGGTCCGCCAGGGCCGCGATGGAACACCGGGGAGCTGTTTTTT. It yields the protein CSAGPPGPRWNTGELFF.

This clonotype was seen a handful of times. V and J are TRBV15 and TRBJ2-3; D might be TRBD2 (5 bases). This CDR3 contains 13 residues. CDR1 and CDR2 from the germline V gene are LNHNV and YYDKDF (reference sequence). Trimming shortened V by 0 bases and J by 5 bases, and 6 bases separated the two germline ends. CDR3 region: CATSRDRGDTQYF. In DNA form, the CDR3 reads TGTGCCACCAGCAGAGATCGGGGAGATACGCAGTATTTT.

This clonotype has a count of ten or more. V usage is TRBV19 and J usage is TRBJ2-5, with 7 bases matching TRBD2. CDR3 length: 15 amino acids. V gave up 6 bases and J gave up 5 bases; unmatched junction bases: 12. Per the germline V gene, CDR1 is LNHDA and CDR2 is SQIVND (reference sequence). For the CDR3, the DNA is TGTGCCAGTAGGCGAACGACTAGCTTTCTCGAGACCCAGTACTTC. Its protein product is CASRRTTSFLETQYF.

This clonotype was observed many times. V usage is TRBV15 and J usage is TRBJ2-1, with D uncertain. The length of the CDR3 is 13 residues. Germline V CDR1 and CDR2: LNHNV, YYDKDF (reference sequence). Deletions cut 0 bases from V and 6 bases from J, with 6 bases between. DNA of the CDR3: TGTGCCACCAGCAGAGATGTGGCCAATGAGCAGTTCTTC. Translating gives CATSRDVANEQFF.

This clonotype appeared many times. The rearrangement uses TRBV7-8 and TRBJ2-3; the match to TRBD2 covers 7 bases. The germline gives CDR1 SGHVS, CDR2 FQNEAQ. This CDR3 has 15 residues. The ends lost 5 bases at V and 3 bases at J; junction bases unmatched: 8. The CDR3 is CASSPRRERTDTQYF. DNA for the CDR3: TGTGCCAGCAGCCCGAGGCGGGAGAGGACAGATACGCAGTATTTT.

In its sample, this clonotype was seen many times. This sequence joins TRBV6-1 and TRBJ2-6; TRBD1 matches 9 bases. Germline V lookup: CDR1 MNHNS, CDR2 SASEGT. The CDR3 totals 18 residues. Losses at the gene ends were 5 bases for V and 1 base for J; bases not matched to a gene: 9. The CDR3 here is CASSSTGTGLSGANVLTF. The CDR3 bases are TGTGCCAGCAGTAGTACCGGGACAGGGTTGTCTGGGGCCAACGTCCTGACTTTC.

This clonotype was found many times. The V call is TRBV10-3, the J call TRBJ2-5, with TRBD1 matching 7 bases. J was trimmed by 8 bases and V by 3 bases; bases with no gene match: 9. The CDR3 is 14 amino acids. Germline V gene lookup returns CDR1 ENHRY and CDR2 SYGVKD. This CDR3 is CAISDTTGWETQYF. The CDR3 DNA reads as TGTGCCATCAGTGACACGACAGGGTGGGAAACCCAGTACTTC.

This clonotype showed up many times. This chain connects TRBV3-1 to TRBJ2-2; TRBD2 agrees at 11 bases. V shed 4 bases, J shed 3 bases, and the junction held 13 bases outside the gene matches. The CDR3 is 19 residues long. Germline V gene data show CDR1 as LGHDT and CDR2 as YNNKEL (reference sequence). The CDR3 here is CASSRRGTSGSTYTGELFF. CDR3 bases: TGTGCCAGCAGCCGCCGAGGCACTAGCGGGAGTACGTACACCGGGGAGCTGTTTTTT.

Many counts were recorded for this clonotype. The chain uses TRBV20-1 and TRBJ1-4; tentative D call: TRBD1 (6 bases). Trimming took 6 bases from V and 7 from J, leaving 18 bases between them. Per germline, CDR1 DFQATT and CDR2 SNEGSKA (reference sequence). The CDR3 is 14 residues long. CDR3 DNA sequence: TGCAGTGCGCTACAGGGAGCGGTTGGTGAAAAACTGTTTTTT. Translation gives CSALQGAVGEKLFF.

This sequence joins TRBV7-3 and TRBJ2-7, with D possibly being TRBD2 (5 bases). Trimming removed 6 bases at V and 5 bases at J, with 11 bases between. This CDR3 contains 12 residues. The V gene's germline CDR1 is SGHTA and CDR2 FQGTGA. CDR3 residues: CASSPDGNEQYF. Written as DNA, the CDR3 is TGTGCCAGCAGTCCCGACGGGAACGAGCAGTACTTC.

This clonotype was observed many times. As DNA, the CDR3 is TGTGCCAGCAGCTTAGATCAGGGCGGTGTTAATTCCTACGAGCAGTACTTC. Translated: CASSLDQGGVNSYEQYF. This chain links TRBV11-2 with TRBJ2-7; possible D gene TRBD1, 5 bases. This CDR3 comprises 17 residues. With 0 bases removed from V and 1 base from J, the gap between germline ends came to 16 bases. Germline CDR1 reads SGHAT; CDR2 reads FQNNGV.

At least ten counts were recorded for this clonotype. The chain carries TRBV5-1 and TRBJ2-1; the D gene is possibly TRBD2 (5 bases). V lost 0 bases and J lost 5, with 15 bases in between. Germline lookup yields CDR1 SGHRS and CDR2 YFSETQ. The length of the CDR3 is 16 residues. The CDR3 DNA follows: TGCGCCAGCAGCTTGGCCTTAGGGATGGGAGACAATGAGCAGTTCTTC. Translation gives CASSLALGMGDNEQFF.